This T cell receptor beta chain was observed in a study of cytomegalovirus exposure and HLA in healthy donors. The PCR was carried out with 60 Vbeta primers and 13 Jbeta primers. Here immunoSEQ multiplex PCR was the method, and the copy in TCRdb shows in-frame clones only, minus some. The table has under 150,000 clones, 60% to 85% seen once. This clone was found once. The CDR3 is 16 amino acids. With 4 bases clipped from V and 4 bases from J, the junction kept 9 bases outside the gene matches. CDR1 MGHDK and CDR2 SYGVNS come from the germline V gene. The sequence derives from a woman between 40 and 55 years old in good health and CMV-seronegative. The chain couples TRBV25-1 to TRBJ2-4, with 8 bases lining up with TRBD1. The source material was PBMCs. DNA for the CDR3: TGTGCCAGCAGTGTAGGCCTACGACAGGGGAAAAACATTCAGTACTTC. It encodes CASSVGLRQGKNIQYF. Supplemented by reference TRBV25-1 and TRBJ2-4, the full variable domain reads EADIYQTPRYLVIGTGKKITLECSQTMGHDKMYWYQQDPGMELHLIHYSYGVNSTEKGDLSSESTVSRIRTEHFPLTLESARPSHTSQYLCASSVGLRQGKNIQYFGAGTRLSVL.